These T cell receptor beta chains were read from a single sample in a study of breast tumors, draining lymph nodes, adjacent tissues. TCRdb ran MiXCR on the multiplex PCR reads and lists one entry per CDR3 protein. The sample includes approximately 52,000 distinct CDR3 sequences, 42% seen only once; the top ten take more than 9%. What was sequenced was breast tumor tissue. The receptor set was obtained from a female donor with breast cancer. Some clones in this sample may be carry-over from other donors' samples. Both conserved end residues are part of each CDR3. D genes are given only for firm matches. Some rows mark clone size as missing; the rest say once, few, many or name a class of expanded clone.

abundance: many; d_gene: .; v_gene: TRBV4-2; j_gene: TRBJ2-1; CDR3aa: CASSPLAGSERNEQFF; CDR3nt: TGTGCCAGCAGCCCCTTAGCAGGAAGTGAGCGCAATGAGCAGTTCTTC
abundance: many; d_gene: .; v_gene: TRBV10-3; j_gene: TRBJ1-4; CDR3aa: CAISESGGGANEKLFF; CDR3nt: TGTGCCATCAGTGAGTCGGGAGGAGGTGCGAATGAAAAACTGTTTTTT
abundance: .; d_gene: TRBD1; v_gene: TRBV29-1; j_gene: TRBJ2-1; CDR3aa: CSVERQGYNEQFF; CDR3nt: TGCAGCGTTGAAAGACAGGGGTACAATGAGCAGTTCTTC
abundance: many; d_gene: TRBD2; v_gene: TRBV12-5; j_gene: TRBJ2-3; CDR3aa: CASGLGLAGGPDTQYF; CDR3nt: TGTGCTAGTGGTTTGGGACTAGCGGGAGGGCCAGATACGCAGTATTTT
abundance: .; d_gene: .; v_gene: TRBV2; j_gene: TRBJ1-5; CDR3aa: CASRGDGENQPQHF; CDR3nt: TGTGCCAGCAGGGGGGACGGGGAAAATCAGCCCCAGCATTTT
abundance: .; d_gene: .; v_gene: TRBV11-2; j_gene: TRBJ1-4; CDR3aa: CASSQERGEKLFF; CDR3nt: TGTGCCAGCAGCCAAGAGAGAGGGGAAAAACTGTTTTTT
abundance: many; d_gene: TRBD1; v_gene: TRBV27; j_gene: TRBJ1-2; CDR3aa: CASSKQGYYGYTF; CDR3nt: TGTGCCAGCAGTAAACAGGGGTACTATGGCTACACCTTC
abundance: .; d_gene: .; v_gene: TRBV10-3; j_gene: TRBJ1-5; CDR3aa: CAISQDINQPQHF; CDR3nt: TGTGCCATCAGTCAGGACATCAATCAGCCCCAGCATTTT
abundance: many; d_gene: .; v_gene: TRBV6-2/TRBV6-3; j_gene: TRBJ2-1; CDR3aa: CASSQGRPSGNEQFF; CDR3nt: TGTGCCAGCAGTCAGGGGCGGCCTTCGGGCAATGAGCAGTTCTTC
abundance: .; d_gene: .; v_gene: TRBV12-3/TRBV12-4; j_gene: TRBJ1-2; CDR3aa: CVSSLCANYGYTF; CDR3nt: TGTGTCAGCAGTTTATGTGCTAACTATGGCTACACCTTC
abundance: many; d_gene: TRBD1; v_gene: TRBV10-3; j_gene: TRBJ2-2; CDR3aa: CAISESPRSGTGSRTAGELFF; CDR3nt: TGTGCCATCAGTGAGTCCCCTAGGAGTGGGACAGGGTCTAGGACAGCCGGGGAGCTGTTTTTT
abundance: .; d_gene: TRBD2; v_gene: TRBV15; j_gene: TRBJ2-5; CDR3aa: CATSSHTGTSGGSGTQYF; CDR3nt: TGTGCCACCAGCAGCCACACCGGGACTAGCGGAGGGAGTGGGACCCAGTACTTC
abundance: .; d_gene: .; v_gene: TRBV6-5; j_gene: TRBJ2-1; CDR3aa: CASSHSPSGQGDNEQFF; CDR3nt: TGTGCCAGCAGTCACTCTCCTTCGGGGCAGGGAGACAATGAGCAGTTCTTC
abundance: many; d_gene: TRBD2; v_gene: TRBV2; j_gene: TRBJ2-3; CDR3aa: CASRLAGGSTDTQYF; CDR3nt: TGTGCCAGCAGATTAGCGGGAGGCTCGACAGATACGCAGTATTTT
abundance: many; d_gene: .; v_gene: TRBV5-8; j_gene: TRBJ2-7; CDR3aa: CASSLESREQYF; CDR3nt: TGTGCCAGCAGCTTGGAGTCGCGAGAGCAGTACTTC
abundance: .; d_gene: .; v_gene: TRBV20-1; j_gene: TRBJ1-4; CDR3aa: CSANKAGEKLFF; CDR3nt: TGCAGTGCTAACAAAGCGGGAGAAAAACTGTTTTTT
abundance: .; d_gene: .; v_gene: TRBV10-1; j_gene: TRBJ1-4; CDR3aa: CASSDGTYNEKLFF; CDR3nt: TGCGCCAGCAGTGACGGGACCTATAATGAAAAACTGTTTTTT
abundance: many; d_gene: TRBD2; v_gene: TRBV4-2; j_gene: TRBJ2-3; CDR3aa: CASSQAMLAGGFGDTQYF; CDR3nt: TGTGCCAGCAGCCAAGCGATGCTAGCGGGAGGCTTTGGGGATACGCAGTATTTT
abundance: many; d_gene: .; v_gene: TRBV20-1; j_gene: TRBJ1-6; CDR3aa: CSARDPGSSPLHF; CDR3nt: TGCAGTGCTAGAGATCCAGGGAGTTCACCCCTCCACTTT
abundance: medium-sized; d_gene: .; v_gene: TRBV2; j_gene: TRBJ1-6; CDR3aa: CASRASNSPLHF; CDR3nt: TGTGCCAGCCGGGCATCCAATTCACCCCTCCACTTT
abundance: many; d_gene: TRBD2; v_gene: TRBV20-1; j_gene: TRBJ2-7; CDR3aa: CSARITGGLAYEQYF; CDR3nt: TGCAGTGCTAGAATAACGGGAGGCCTCGCCTACGAGCAGTACTTC
abundance: many; d_gene: .; v_gene: TRBV5-8; j_gene: TRBJ2-7; CDR3aa: CASSLGVRDEQYF; CDR3nt: TGTGCCAGCAGCTTGGGGGTTCGTGACGAGCAGTACTTC
abundance: .; d_gene: .; v_gene: TRBV29-1; j_gene: TRBJ1-4; CDR3aa: CSVKGRSMANEKLFF; CDR3nt: TGCAGCGTTAAGGGTCGGAGTATGGCTAATGAAAAACTGTTTTTT
abundance: .; d_gene: .; v_gene: TRBV6-5; j_gene: TRBJ1-1; CDR3aa: CASSSDSDTEAFF; CDR3nt: TGTGCCAGCAGTTCCGACAGTGACACTGAAGCTTTCTTT
abundance: few; d_gene: .; v_gene: TRBV7-2; j_gene: TRBJ1-1; CDR3aa: CASSFATGGNTEAFF; CDR3nt: TGTGCCAGCAGCTTCGCCACTGGGGGGAACACTGAAGCTTTCTTT
abundance: many; d_gene: TRBD2; v_gene: TRBV29-1; j_gene: TRBJ2-7; CDR3aa: CSAVTSGSTEQYF; CDR3nt: TGCAGCGCAGTAACTAGCGGGAGCACCGAGCAGTACTTC
abundance: many; d_gene: TRBD2; v_gene: TRBV5-8; j_gene: TRBJ2-1; CDR3aa: CASSYGGGLAGNEQFF; CDR3nt: TGTGCCAGCAGCTACGGAGGCGGACTAGCGGGTAATGAGCAGTTCTTC
abundance: many; d_gene: TRBD2; v_gene: TRBV7-8; j_gene: TRBJ2-1; CDR3aa: CASSLGAGGGNEQFF; CDR3nt: TGTGCCAGCAGCTTAGGAGCGGGAGGTGGAAATGAGCAGTTCTTC
abundance: few; d_gene: .; v_gene: TRBV7-3; j_gene: TRBJ1-1; CDR3aa: CASSLNRANTEAFF; CDR3nt: TGTGCCAGCAGCTTAAATCGGGCGAACACTGAAGCTTTCTTT
abundance: .; d_gene: .; v_gene: TRBV6-6; j_gene: TRBJ2-2; CDR3aa: CASSEGYSGELFF; CDR3nt: TGTGCCAGCAGTGAAGGCTACTCCGGGGAGCTGTTTTTT
abundance: many; d_gene: .; v_gene: TRBV11-1; j_gene: TRBJ2-1; CDR3aa: CASSAAGSSYNEQFF; CDR3nt: TGTGCCAGCAGCGCGGCGGGGAGCTCCTACAATGAGCAGTTCTTC
abundance: .; d_gene: .; v_gene: TRBV29-1; j_gene: TRBJ1-2; CDR3aa: CSVEDFNTGESYGYTF; CDR3nt: TGCAGCGTTGAAGATTTTAACACGGGGGAATCTTATGGCTACACCTTC
abundance: many; d_gene: TRBD2; v_gene: TRBV6-1; j_gene: TRBJ2-7; CDR3aa: CASSELSGGEQYF; CDR3nt: TGTGCCAGCAGTGAATTGTCGGGGGGAGAGCAGTACTTC
abundance: many; d_gene: TRBD2; v_gene: TRBV20-1; j_gene: TRBJ2-3; CDR3aa: CSAGLAGGPTDTQYF; CDR3nt: TGCAGTGCGGGGCTAGCGGGAGGGCCGACAGATACGCAGTATTTT
abundance: .; d_gene: TRBD2; v_gene: TRBV6-2/TRBV6-3; j_gene: TRBJ2-7; CDR3aa: CASRPIGTSLTYEQYF; CDR3nt: TGTGCCAGCAGGCCTATCGGGACTAGCCTTACCTACGAGCAGTACTTC
abundance: many; d_gene: .; v_gene: TRBV11-2; j_gene: TRBJ2-1; CDR3aa: CASSPKRGNSKNEQFF; CDR3nt: TGTGCCAGCAGCCCCAAGAGAGGTAATTCTAAGAATGAGCAGTTCTTC
abundance: .; d_gene: .; v_gene: TRBV10-3; j_gene: TRBJ2-5; CDR3aa: CAIRERETQYF; CDR3nt: TGTGCCATCAGGGAACGAGAGACCCAGTACTTC
abundance: many; d_gene: .; v_gene: TRBV6-5; j_gene: TRBJ2-1; CDR3aa: CASSYLTMGNGEQFF; CDR3nt: TGTGCCAGCAGTTACCTAACTATGGGCAATGGTGAGCAGTTCTTC
abundance: .; d_gene: TRBD2; v_gene: TRBV10-2; j_gene: TRBJ2-6; CDR3aa: CASSIAGGSANVLTF; CDR3nt: TGCGCCAGCAGTATAGCGGGAGGTTCGGCCAACGTCCTGACTTTC
abundance: many; d_gene: .; v_gene: TRBV18; j_gene: TRBJ2-5; CDR3aa: CASSESALSQETQYF; CDR3nt: TGTGCCAGCTCAGAAAGCGCATTATCACAAGAGACCCAGTACTTC
abundance: .; d_gene: .; v_gene: TRBV2; j_gene: TRBJ2-5; CDR3aa: CASQGLGETQYF; CDR3nt: TGTGCCAGTCAGGGGTTAGGAGAGACCCAGTACTTC
abundance: many; d_gene: TRBD2; v_gene: TRBV20-1; j_gene: TRBJ2-2; CDR3aa: CSAATSGRTGELFF; CDR3nt: TGCAGTGCTGCAACTAGCGGGAGAACCGGGGAGCTGTTTTTT
abundance: many; d_gene: .; v_gene: TRBV10-3; j_gene: TRBJ1-1; CDR3aa: CAISEGSNTEAFF; CDR3nt: TGTGCCATCAGTGAGGGATCGAACACTGAAGCTTTCTTT
abundance: many; d_gene: .; v_gene: TRBV20-1; j_gene: TRBJ2-2; CDR3aa: CSAYRDGNTGELFF; CDR3nt: TGCAGTGCATACCGGGACGGAAACACCGGGGAGCTGTTTTTT
abundance: .; d_gene: .; v_gene: TRBV6-5; j_gene: TRBJ1-2; CDR3aa: CASSYSRAGNTF; CDR3nt: TGTGCCAGCAGTTATTCAAGGGCTGGAAACACCTTC
abundance: .; d_gene: .; v_gene: TRBV4-1; j_gene: TRBJ2-1; CDR3aa: CASSQDTSFSNEQLF; CDR3nt: TGCGCCAGCAGCCAAGATACGTCTTTTAGCAATGAGCAGCTCTTC
abundance: many; d_gene: TRBD2; v_gene: TRBV14; j_gene: TRBJ2-3; CDR3aa: CASSQLAGRARVTQYF; CDR3nt: TGTGCCAGCAGCCAGCTAGCGGGAAGAGCCCGAGTTACGCAGTATTTT